These 24 T cell receptor beta chains originate from one sample sequenced in a study of patients and donors after allogeneic stem cell transplantation. TCRdb re-called the RT-PCR reads through MiXCR, storing one row per CDR3 protein. The data hold 200,000 to 250,000 distinct CDR3 sequences, with over 12% observed a single time. The sample was blood, either unsorted or a sorted T cell fraction (not recorded which). The receptors originated from a human donor who was either an allogeneic HSCT recipient or a stem cell or donor lymphocyte infusion donor (not recorded which). It is not recorded whose cells these are; they may come from a transplant donor.

A few counts support this clonotype. The rearrangement joins TRBV5-4 to TRBJ2-3; a possible D gene is TRBD2 (6 bases). There are 15 residues in the CDR3. The germline CDR1 and CDR2 sequences are SGHNT and YYREEE (reference sequence). V lost 0 bases, J lost 3 bases, and 11 bases lay in between. In DNA form, the CDR3 reads TGTGCCAGCAGCTTGGCCGGGGGAGTAACAGATACGCAGTATTTT. This codes for CASSLAGGVTDTQYF.

This clonotype was observed many times. V and J are TRBV4-3 and TRBJ2-5, with unresolved D. The germline V gene has CDR1 LGHNA and CDR2 YSLEER. The germline V and J ends were trimmed by 0 bases and 4 bases, with 15 bases remaining between them. CDR3 length: 16 amino acids. The CDR3 DNA follows: TGCGCCAGCAGCCAAGATTCGCACAGTAAGGGAGAGACCCAGTACTTC. Residues: CASSQDSHSKGETQYF.

This clonotype was seen only a few times. The gene calls are TRBV25-1 and TRBJ1-1; D ambiguous. Germline V lookup: CDR1 MGHDK, CDR2 SYGVNS. CDR3 length equals 14 residues. The V end lost 2 bases, the J end lost 4 bases, and 11 bases lay between the germline ends. The CDR3, as DNA: TGTGCCAGCAGTGAAGAACGGGGTAGCACTGAAGCTTTCTTT. It encodes CASSEERGSTEAFF.

V is TRBV5-6 and J is TRBJ1-1; D call uncertain. Germline loops: CDR1 SGHDT, CDR2 YYEEEE. The CDR3 length is 13 residues. The V end was cut by 4 bases, the J end by 7 bases, with 14 bases between. CDR3 in DNA: TGTGCCAGCAGCCCTGACAATAAACTTGAAGCTTTCTTT. It encodes CASSPDNKLEAFF.

This chain uses TRBV15 with TRBJ1-2; possible D gene TRBD1, 5 bases. The CDR3 covers 14 residues. From germline, CDR1 is LNHNV and CDR2 YYDKDF (reference sequence). Trimming shortened V by 8 bases and J by 2 bases, and 15 bases separated the two germline ends. For the CDR3, the DNA is TGTGCCACCGCCCAAGGGGCAATGAACTATGGCTACACCTTC. It translates to CATAQGAMNYGYTF. Based on the CDR3 plus reference TRBV15 and TRBJ1-2, the full variable domain is DAMVIQNPRYQVTQFGKPVTLSCSQTLNHNVMYWYQQKSSQAPKLLFHYYDKDFNNEADTPDNFQSRRPNTSFCFLDIRSPGLGDTAMYLCATAQGAMNYGYTFGSGTRLTVV.

By share of the sample, this clonotype is medium-sized. The chain recombines TRBV11-2 with TRBJ1-6, with D uncertain. V lost 5 bases to trimming and J lost 4 bases, with 15 bases between them. The CDR3 length is 16 residues. Germline V lookup: CDR1 SGHAT, CDR2 FQNNGV. The CDR3 bases are TGTGCCAGCAGCCCCCGCCAGGCCTTTTATAATTCACCCCTCCACTTT. Protein: CASSPRQAFYNSPLHF.

This clonotype was seen at least ten times. This chain links TRBV2 with TRBJ2-2, with 7 bases fitting TRBD2. The J segment lost 2 bases and the V segment lost 6 bases, leaving 9 bases of the junction unmatched. The V gene's germline CDR1 is SNHLY and CDR2 FYNNEI. CDR3 length: 16 amino acids. CDR3 in amino acids: CASRDWGGDNTGELFF. CDR3 nucleotides: TGTGCCAGCAGGGACTGGGGGGGAGATAACACCGGGGAGCTGTTTTTT.

The chain uses TRBV7-9 and TRBJ2-3; 11 bases line up with TRBD2. Trimming removed 5 bases from V and 5 bases from J; junction bases left unmatched: 9. The CDR3 has 16 amino acids. Germline CDR1 SEHNR, CDR2 FQNEAQ (reference sequence). In DNA, the CDR3 is TGTGCCAGCAGCGTACCTGGGCTAGCGGGGGGAGATACGCAGTATTTT. This gives the protein CASSVPGLAGGDTQYF.

Details on this clonotype: The junction and the germline gene differ at one end; a read error may be behind it. The V gene is TRBV18, the J gene TRBJ1-4, with TRBD1 identical over 7 bases. This CDR3 comprises 12 residues. CDR1 and CDR2 (germline): KGHSH, LQKENI. DNA for the CDR3: TGTGCCTGCTCGCCACAGGGGTTTACACTGTTTTTT. As protein: CACSPQGFTLFF.

The rearrangement links TRBV5-7 to TRBJ2-1; 7 bases align to TRBD2. TRBV5-7 is marked as an open reading frame, function uncertain. Unmatched junction bases numbered 10, after V lost 3 bases and J lost 7 bases. The CDR3 covers 15 residues. The CDR3 reads CASSWGLPGVNEQFF. The CDR3 DNA follows: TGTGCCAGCAGCTGGGGACTACCGGGAGTGAATGAGCAGTTCTTC.

This clonotype was seen at least ten times. The V call is TRBV6-1, the J call TRBJ2-7, with 8 bases fitting TRBD2. V dropped 6 bases and J dropped 6; count of bases not matched to a gene: 10. CDR1 is MNHNS and CDR2 is SASEGT in the germline V gene. The CDR3 spans 14 residues. The CDR3 reads CASRTPGLVGEQYF. In DNA, the CDR3 is TGTGCCAGCAGAACCCCGGGACTAGTAGGCGAGCAGTACTTC.

This clonotype showed up many times. This sequence joins TRBV5-1 and TRBJ1-2; a weak D match, TRBD1 (5 bases). V was shortened by 0 bases and J by 3 bases, with 6 bases between the two germline ends. This CDR3 is built from 13 residues. CDR1 SGHRS and CDR2 YFSETQ come from the germline V gene. CDR3 sequence: CASSLEGDYGYTF. The DNA of the CDR3 is TGCGCCAGCAGCTTGGAAGGGGACTATGGCTACACCTTC.

In its sample, this clonotype was seen a few times. The chain links TRBV5-1 to TRBJ2-6; D is undetermined. Germline values: CDR1 SGHRS, CDR2 YFSETQ. Trimming took 4 bases from V and 0 from J, leaving 14 bases between them. This CDR3 contains 17 residues. The CDR3, as DNA: TGCGCCAGCAGCCCGACGCGAGGCCCCTCTGGGGCCAACGTCCTGACTTTC. This encodes CASSPTRGPSGANVLTF.

The table lists this clonotype with a few counts. The V call is TRBV7-9, the J call TRBJ1-1; 7 bases are a match to TRBD1. Germline CDR1 is SEHNR and CDR2 is FQNEAQ (reference sequence). The V gene end was trimmed by 5 bases and the J gene end by 3 bases; junction bases not matched to a gene: 12. The CDR3 covers 16 residues. The CDR3 reads CASSRDWTGQYTEAFF. DNA of the CDR3: TGTGCCAGCAGCCGCGATTGGACAGGTCAGTACACTGAAGCTTTCTTT.

This clonotype has at least ten counts. The V gene is TRBV7-2, the J gene TRBJ1-1; 8 nucleotides line up with TRBD1. The V gene end was trimmed by 7 bases and the J gene end by 0 bases; junction bases not matched to a gene: 4. The CDR3 length is 14 residues. CDR1 SGHTA and CDR2 FQGNSA come from the germline V gene. CDR3 nucleotides: TGTGCCAGCATCCCAGGGGGCATGAACACTGAAGCTTTCTTT. Protein: CASIPGGMNTEAFF.

The sample holds a few counts of this clonotype. The chain recombines TRBV6-5 with TRBJ2-1; D gene uncertain. Germline values: CDR1 MNHEY, CDR2 SVGAGI. Between the trimmed V and J ends, which lost 4 bases and 6 bases, there was a span of 16 bases. This CDR3 is 15 amino acids long. The CDR3 here is CASSSPTLPGNEQFF. The CDR3, as DNA: TGTGCCAGCAGTTCCCCGACGTTGCCAGGCAATGAGCAGTTCTTC.

This clonotype turned up a few times. The chain joins TRBV19 to TRBJ2-3, with unresolved D. This CDR3 comprises 13 residues. V lost 6 bases, J lost 4 bases, and 11 bases lay in between. In germline, CDR1 is LNHDA, CDR2 SQIVND (reference sequence). The CDR3 sequence: CASSPRRSDTQYF. The CDR3 DNA is TGTGCCAGTAGCCCCCGTCGTTCAGATACGCAGTATTTT.

The rearrangement uses TRBV6-1 and TRBJ2-5; TRBD1 is a possible D gene (5 bases). Trimming shortened V by 1 base and J by 2 bases, and 11 bases separated the two germline ends. The CDR3 is 15 amino acids. Looked up from germline, CDR1 is MNHNS and CDR2 is SASEGT. CDR3 amino acids: CASSEGSAGQETQYF. The CDR3 DNA follows: TGTGCCAGCAGTGAAGGGAGTGCAGGGCAAGAGACCCAGTACTTC.

This clonotype was seen a handful of times. The genes are TRBV5-4 and TRBJ1-1, with a possible D match to TRBD1 (6 bases). V lost 4 bases and J 1 base, leaving 17 bases between the germline ends. The germline V gene encodes CDR1 SGHNT and CDR2 YYREEE (reference sequence). The CDR3 has 16 amino acids. CDR3 nucleotides: TGTGCCAGCAGCGATTTCTACAGGGTGGGGAACACTGAAGCTTTCTTT. It specifies CASSDFYRVGNTEAFF.

At least ten counts were recorded for this clonotype. The chain couples TRBV20-1 to TRBJ2-7, with D uncertain. The V gene's germline CDR1 is DFQATT and CDR2 SNEGSKA (reference sequence). V was trimmed by 0 bases and J by 0 bases, leaving 12 bases between them. This CDR3 region has 15 residues. The CDR3 DNA is TGCAGTGCTAGAGATCTACGGGTAAGCTCCTACGAGCAGTACTTC. Translated: CSARDLRVSSYEQYF.

This clonotype occurred a few times. The CDR3 is CSARTQGQGQPQHF. The CDR3 DNA is TGCAGTGCTCGAACCCAAGGACAGGGTCAGCCCCAGCATTTT. The gene calls are TRBV20-1 and TRBJ1-5, with 8 positions matching TRBD1. Germline CDR1 and CDR2: DFQATT and SNEGSKA (reference sequence). Germline trimming cut 5 bases from V and 6 bases from J; bases unmatched to any gene: 9. This CDR3 is built from 14 residues.

This rearrangement joins TRBV20-1 to TRBJ1-5; D remains unclear. With 3 bases removed from V and 3 bases from J, the gap between germline ends came to 9 bases. The CDR3 is 13 amino acids. Germline V gene lookup returns CDR1 DFQATT and CDR2 SNEGSKA (reference sequence). The CDR3 is CSASAGYNQPQHF. DNA of the CDR3: TGCAGTGCTAGCGCAGGCTACAATCAGCCCCAGCATTTT.

This clonotype was recorded at least ten times. The chain is built from TRBV12-3 or TRBV12-4 and TRBJ2-1, with 12 bases fitting TRBD2. Trimming took 5 bases from V and 4 from J; bases not matched to a gene: 6. This CDR3 is 16 amino acids long. In DNA, the CDR3 is TGTGCCAGCAGTGCCCGGACTAGCGGGACTTACAATGAGCAGTTCTTC. Amino acids: CASSARTSGTYNEQFF.

Ten or more counts support this clonotype. The rearrangement links TRBV13 to TRBJ2-5, with 14 positions matching TRBD2. The junction had 7 bases not matched to a gene; V was cut back by 5 bases and J by 5 bases. In germline, CDR1 is PRHDT, CDR2 FYEKMQ (reference sequence). This CDR3 spans 16 amino acids. The CDR3 is CASSVGLAGVTETQYF. The CDR3, as DNA: TGTGCCAGCAGCGTGGGACTAGCGGGAGTTACCGAGACCCAGTACTTC.